This paragraph covers one TCR beta chain sequence. With a much larger clone just one base away, this may be a read error. The data stem from a study of CD8+CD57+ T cells in acquired aplastic anemia. Turning to the study itself: Quantities of DNA derived from sorted CD4+ and CD8+ cells averaged roughly 3 ug. For CD4+ cells, healthy donors had an average of approximately 9.8 million reads.

Template material for TCR beta VDJ and CDR3 profiling consisted of genomic DNA. TCRdb fed the reads into MiXCR, producing one record per CDR3 protein. The sample has over 100,000 distinct CDR3 sequences; about 40% are singletons. Germline loops: CDR1 ENHRY, CDR2 SYGVKD. This CDR3 is built from 12 residues. The ends were cut back, 5 bases at V and 0 bases at J, with 4 bases in the middle. The sequencing input was sorted CD4+, CD8+, or CD8+CD57+ T cells (not recorded which) from PBMCs. This rearrangement joins TRBV10-3 to TRBJ1-1, with D uncertain. The TCR originated in a human donor in good health, serving as a control. CDR3 region: CAISSVNTEAFF. The CDR3 DNA reads TGTGCCATCAGTTCTGTGAACACTGAAGCTTTCTTT.